The present entry profiles one T cell receptor (beta chain) with its context. This table comes from immunoSEQ multiplex PCR, and its TCRdb copy is limited to in-frame clones, with some not included. The table lists some 41,000 clones, roughly 88% of them singletons. This CDR3 contains 16 residues. Germline V gene sequence: CDR1 SGHRS, CDR2 YFSETQ. The J segment lost 2 bases and the V segment lost 0 bases, leaving 3 bases of the junction unmatched. This record comes from a study of T cell changes during pregnancy in multiple sclerosis. The receptor was derived from a female donor with multiple sclerosis, enrolled in a pregnancy study. The chain uses TRBV5-1 and TRBJ2-7; 12 bases agree with TRBD2. The sequencing here drew on CD8+ T cells from peripheral blood mononuclear cells, taken in the first trimester of pregnancy. The CDR3 loop reads CASSLGLAGVTYEQYF. In DNA, the CDR3 is TGCGCCAGCAGCTTGGGACTAGCGGGGGTCACCTACGAGCAGTACTTC. Filled out from reference TRBV5-1 and TRBJ2-7, the complete variable domain reads KAGVTQTPRYLIKTRGQQVTLSCSPISGHRSVSWYQQTPGQGLQFLFEYFSETQRNKGNFPGRFSGRQFSNSRSEMNVSTLELGDSALYLCASSLGLAGVTYEQYFGPGTRLTVT.